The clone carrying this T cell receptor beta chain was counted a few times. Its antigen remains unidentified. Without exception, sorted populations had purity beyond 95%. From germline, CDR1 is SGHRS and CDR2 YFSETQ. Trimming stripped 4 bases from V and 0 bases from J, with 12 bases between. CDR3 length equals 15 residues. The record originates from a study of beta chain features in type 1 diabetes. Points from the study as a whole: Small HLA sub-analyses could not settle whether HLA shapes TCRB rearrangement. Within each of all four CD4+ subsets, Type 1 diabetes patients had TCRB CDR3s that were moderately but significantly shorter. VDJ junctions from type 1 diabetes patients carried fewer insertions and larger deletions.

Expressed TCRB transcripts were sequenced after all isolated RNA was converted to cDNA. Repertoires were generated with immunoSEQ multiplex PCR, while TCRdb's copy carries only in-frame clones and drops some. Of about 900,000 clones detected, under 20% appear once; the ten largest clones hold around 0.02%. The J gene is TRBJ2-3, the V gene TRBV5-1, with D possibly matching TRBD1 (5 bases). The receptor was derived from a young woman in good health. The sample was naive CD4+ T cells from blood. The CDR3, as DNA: TGCGCCAGCAGCATGACAGATCCTAGCACAGATACGCAGTATTTT. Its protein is CASSMTDPSTDTQYF.